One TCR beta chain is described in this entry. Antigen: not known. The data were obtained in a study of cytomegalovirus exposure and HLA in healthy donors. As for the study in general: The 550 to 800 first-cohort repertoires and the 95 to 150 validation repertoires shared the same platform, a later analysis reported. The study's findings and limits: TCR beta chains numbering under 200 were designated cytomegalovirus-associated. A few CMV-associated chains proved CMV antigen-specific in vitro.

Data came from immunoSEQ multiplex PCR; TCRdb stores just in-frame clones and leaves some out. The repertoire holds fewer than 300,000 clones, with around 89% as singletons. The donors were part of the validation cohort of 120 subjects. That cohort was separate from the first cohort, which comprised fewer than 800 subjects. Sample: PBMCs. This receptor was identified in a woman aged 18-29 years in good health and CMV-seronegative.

The CDR3 nucleotides read TGTGCCAGCAGTGGGAGGAGGCTCGACAGGGGCAATCAGCCCCAGCATTTT. Its protein product is CASSGRRLDRGNQPQHF. The rearrangement links TRBV28 to TRBJ1-5; TRBD1 aligns across 7 bases. Germline V gene lookup returns CDR1 MDHEN and CDR2 SYDVKM. Trimming at V came to 5 bases and at J to 2 bases, leaving 12 bases not matched to a gene. The CDR3 totals 17 residues. Full variable domain (outside the CDR3, taken from reference TRBV28 and TRBJ1-5): DVKVTQSSRYLVKRTGEKVFLECVQDMDHENMFWYRQDPGLGLRLIYFSYDVKMKEKGDIPEGYSVSREKKERFSLILESASTNQTSMYLCASSGRRLDRGNQPQHFGDGTRLSIL.